The next 29 T cell receptor beta chains were all read from a single sample in a study of blood T cell repertoires in COVID-19. Produced via immunoSEQ multiplex PCR; TCRdb's table is partial and in-frame only. The sample lists approximately 240,000 clones; under 90% were seen once. The sample consisted of peripheral blood. The receptor set was obtained from a woman aged 60 to 75 who had recovered from COVID-19.

The CDR3 protein is CASSQGGGVNTEAFF. The CDR3 nucleotides are TGTGCCAGCAGCCAAGGGGGAGGGGTGAACACTGAAGCTTTCTTT. The chain is built from TRBV4-2 and TRBJ1-1, with TRBD1 as a possible D gene (5 bases). Trimming stripped 1 base from V and 0 bases from J, with 9 bases between. Germline loops: CDR1 LGHNA, CDR2 YNFKEQ. The CDR3 has 15 residues.

The V and J genes are TRBV30 and TRBJ2-3; 7 bases match TRBD1. With 5 bases clipped from V and 3 bases from J, the junction kept 2 bases outside the gene matches. CDR1 GTSNPN and CDR2 SVGIG come from the germline V gene (reference sequence). The CDR3 is 12 residues long. The CDR3 sequence is CAWGQDTDTQYF. DNA for the CDR3: TGTGCCTGGGGACAGGATACAGATACGCAGTATTTT.

The chain employs TRBV7-9 and TRBJ2-3; the match to TRBD1 covers 8 bases. CDR3 length: 14 amino acids. Losses at the gene ends were 7 bases for V and 2 bases for J; bases not matched to a gene: 5. Germline V gene data show CDR1 as SEHNR and CDR2 as FQNEAQ (reference sequence). CDR3 in amino acids: CASNPGQDTDTQYF. DNA of the CDR3: TGTGCCAGCAATCCGGGACAGGACACAGATACGCAGTATTTT.

The chain has TRBV5-4 and TRBJ1-1; tentative D call: TRBD1 (5 bases). Trimming cost V 0 bases and J 5 bases, with 11 bases left between them. CDR3 length equals 14 residues. Germline values: CDR1 SGHNT, CDR2 YYREEE (reference sequence). Here the CDR3 DNA reads TGTGCCAGCAGCTTGGTATTAAGGGGTACTGAAGCTTTCTTT. Residues: CASSLVLRGTEAFF. Filled out from reference TRBV5-4 and TRBJ1-1, the complete variable domain reads ETGVTQSPTHLIKTRGQQVTLRCSSQSGHNTVSWYQQALGQGPQFIFQYYREEENGRGNFPPRFSGLQFPNYSSELNVNALELDDSALYLCASSLVLRGTEAFFGQGTRLTVV.

The chain uses TRBV3-1 (or the pseudogene TRBV3-2) and TRBJ1-4; D not resolved. The CDR3 runs 15 residues. The V end was cut by 4 bases, the J end by 4 bases, with 13 bases between. From germline, CDR1 is LGHDT and CDR2 YNNKEL (reference sequence). The CDR3 sequence: CASSPYPYDNEKLFF. In nucleotides, the CDR3 is TGTGCCAGCAGCCCATACCCCTATGATAATGAAAAACTGTTTTTT.

The gene calls are TRBV9 and TRBJ1-2; 8 positions agree with TRBD1. This CDR3 contains 17 residues. From germline, CDR1 is SGDLS and CDR2 YYNGEE. Unmatched junction bases numbered 12, after V lost 4 bases and J lost 1 base. The CDR3 DNA is TGTGCCAGCAGCTCGAGAGATCTGGGACAGGATAACTATGGCTACACCTTC. Protein product: CASSSRDLGQDNYGYTF.

This clone was detected only a few times. The V gene is TRBV10-1, the J gene TRBJ2-1, with TRBD1 matching over 9 bases. Germline CDR1 is WNHNN and CDR2 is SYGVQD (reference sequence). The CDR3 is made up of 16 amino acids. Trimming removed 0 bases from V and 10 bases from J; junction bases left unmatched: 10. CDR3 sequence: CASSESGQGEAEEQFF. CDR3 DNA sequence: TGCGCCAGCAGTGAGTCGGGACAGGGCGAAGCGGAGGAGCAGTTCTTC.

The gene calls are TRBV15 and TRBJ1-1, with TRBD1 matching over 10 bases. Germline values: CDR1 LNHNV, CDR2 YYDKDF (reference sequence). This CDR3 contains 15 residues. The J segment lost 6 bases and the V segment lost 0 bases, leaving 4 bases of the junction unmatched. CDR3 sequence: CATSREGTGAPEAFF. As DNA, the CDR3 is TGTGCCACCAGCAGAGAAGGGACAGGGGCCCCTGAAGCTTTCTTT. The full variable domain, in which reference TRBV15 and TRBJ1-1 provide the parts outside the CDR3, is DAMVIQNPRYQVTQFGKPVTLSCSQTLNHNVMYWYQQKSSQAPKLLFHYYDKDFNNEADTPDNFQSRRPNTSFCFLDIRSPGLGDTAMYLCATSREGTGAPEAFFGQGTRLTVV.

A single count supports this clone. This sequence joins TRBV27 and TRBJ1-4, with 10 positions matching TRBD1. The CDR3 sequence is 15 residues long. Germline lookup yields CDR1 MNHEY and CDR2 SMNVEV (reference sequence). J lost 8 bases, V lost 2 bases, and 5 bases had no gene match. In nucleotides, the CDR3 is TGTGCCAGCAGTTTAGGGACAGGGGAGCGAGAAAAACTGTTTTTT. Protein: CASSLGTGEREKLFF.

The genes are TRBV18 and TRBJ1-1, with D possibly TRBD1 on 6 matching bases. Trimming removed 5 bases from V and 3 bases from J, with 19 bases in between. The CDR3 runs to 16 residues. In germline, CDR1 is KGHSH, CDR2 LQKENI. CDR3 loop: CASSGAGGRRDTEAFF. The CDR3 bases are TGTGCCAGCTCAGGAGCCGGGGGGCGGAGGGACACTGAAGCTTTCTTT.

The chain has TRBV27 and TRBJ2-7, with 7 bases fitting TRBD1. There are 16 residues in the CDR3. CDR1 is MNHEY, CDR2 SMNVEV, per germline (reference sequence). Trimming cost V 6 bases and J 1 base; bases outside gene matches: 12. CDR3 sequence (DNA): TGTGCCAGCAGCCCGCGCCCCGGGACAGCATCCTACGAGCAGTACTTC. Its protein product is CASSPRPGTASYEQYF.

The chain joins TRBV12-3 or TRBV12-4 to TRBJ1-1; D not certain. This CDR3 is built from 12 residues. With 8 bases removed from V and 5 bases from J, the gap between germline ends came to 12 bases. As DNA, the CDR3 is TGTGCCAGCTCTAAACGCGGTACTGAAGCTTTCTTT. Amino acids: CASSKRGTEAFF.

J is TRBJ1-1 and V is TRBV4-3; TRBD1 is a possible D gene (5 bases). The CDR3 has 13 amino acids. Germline CDR1 is LGHNA and CDR2 is YSLEER. V shed 4 bases and J shed 7 bases, with 13 bases lying between them. The chain's CDR3 is CASSLLGGGEAFF. For the CDR3, the DNA is TGCGCCAGCAGCCTTCTCGGGGGGGGTGAAGCTTTCTTT.

The rearrangement joins TRBV27 to TRBJ1-1, with D possibly matching TRBD1 (6 bases). This CDR3 is built from 15 residues. Germline CDR1 and CDR2: MNHEY and SMNVEV (reference sequence). The V gene lost 6 bases and the J gene lost 0 bases, with 14 bases spanning the gap. CDR3 loop: CASSRARTVNTEAFF. CDR3 in DNA: TGTGCCAGCAGCCGAGCTAGGACAGTGAACACTGAAGCTTTCTTT.

This chain links TRBV3-1 (or the pseudogene TRBV3-2) with TRBJ2-3, with 7 positions matching TRBD2. Germline values: CDR1 LGHDT, CDR2 YNNKEL (reference sequence). V gave up 3 bases and J gave up 3 bases; unmatched junction bases: 9. This CDR3 has 16 amino acids. In nucleotides, the CDR3 is TGTGCCAGCAGCCATCGACTAGCCCAAAAAACAGATACGCAGTATTTT. Protein product: CASSHRLAQKTDTQYF.

V usage is TRBV18 and J usage is TRBJ1-5; the D gene is possibly TRBD1 (5 bases). Per germline, CDR1 KGHSH and CDR2 LQKENI. The V end lost 2 bases, the J end lost 7 bases, and 12 bases lay between the germline ends. CDR3 length: 14 amino acids. This CDR3 reads CASSPGAGKQPQHF. CDR3 DNA sequence: TGTGCCAGCTCACCAGGAGCAGGGAAGCAGCCCCAGCATTTT.

The chain carries TRBV7-2 and TRBJ1-1, with TRBD1 matching over 11 bases. The V gene's germline CDR1 is SGHTA and CDR2 FQGNSA. V gave up 6 bases and J gave up 4 bases; unmatched junction bases: 16. The CDR3 sequence is 18 residues long. CDR3 protein: CASSHTKFFGTGGTEAFF. CDR3 coding DNA: TGTGCCAGCAGTCATACCAAGTTTTTCGGGACAGGGGGCACTGAAGCTTTCTTT.

The V gene is TRBV18, the J gene TRBJ1-1; D unclear. The V gene's germline CDR1 is KGHSH and CDR2 LQKENI. V gave up 3 bases and J gave up 1 base, with 9 bases separating them. The CDR3 sequence is 14 residues long. CDR3 DNA sequence: TGTGCCAGCTCACCGTTAGAGAGGAACACTGAAGCTTTCTTT. This sequence encodes CASSPLERNTEAFF.

The V gene is TRBV19, the J gene TRBJ2-5; a possible D gene is TRBD2 (5 bases). V shed 5 bases and J shed 2 bases, with 9 bases lying between them. In germline, CDR1 is LNHDA, CDR2 SQIVND (reference sequence). The length of the CDR3 is 13 residues. In nucleotides, the CDR3 is TGTGCCAGTAGTCAGCCGGGGCAAGAGACCCAGTACTTC. It specifies CASSQPGQETQYF.

Concerning this clone itself: The junction differs from germline at one of its ends, possibly a read error. The chain couples TRBV7-7 to TRBJ2-3; D may be TRBD1 (8 bases). CDR3 length equals 16 residues. From germline, CDR1 is SSHAT and CDR2 FNYEAQ (reference sequence). CDR3 loop: CASSPQGGGGTDTQYF. CDR3 nucleotides: TGTGCTAGCAGCCCACAGGGGGGGGGAGGCACAGATACGCAGTATTTT.

The V gene is TRBV4-1, the J gene TRBJ2-1; a weak D match, TRBD1 (6 bases). CDR3 size: 16 residues. Trimming stripped 1 base from V and 2 bases from J, with 12 bases between. The V gene's germline CDR1 is MGHRA and CDR2 YSYEKL. In DNA form, the CDR3 reads TGCGCCAGCAGCCAAGGAGGGAAGGGGGCCTACAATGAGCAGTTCTTC. Its translation is CASSQGGKGAYNEQFF.

The chain has TRBV7-3 and TRBJ2-3; perhaps TRBD2 as D (6 bases). Germline-derived CDR1 and CDR2 are SGHTA and FQGTGA. The CDR3 extends over 15 amino acids. With 3 bases removed from V and 1 base from J, the gap between germline ends came to 11 bases. CDR3 bases: TGTGCCAGCAGCTTTTACGGGGGAGGCACAGATACGCAGTATTTT. As protein: CASSFYGGGTDTQYF.

This chain joins TRBV2 and TRBJ1-2; D might be TRBD1 (6 bases). Germline CDR1 SNHLY, CDR2 FYNNEI. CDR3 length equals 14 residues. Trimming shortened V by 6 bases and J by 2 bases, and 13 bases separated the two germline ends. CDR3 loop: CASRTTGANYGYTF. The CDR3 DNA sequence: TGTGCCAGCAGGACGACAGGAGCGAACTATGGCTACACCTTC.

The chain is built from TRBV9 and TRBJ2-2, with D hard to call. The CDR3 has 12 amino acids. The V end lost 2 bases, the J end lost 5 bases, and 4 bases lay between the germline ends. Per germline, CDR1 SGDLS and CDR2 YYNGEE. The CDR3, as DNA: TGTGCCAGCAGCGTCGTGACCGGGGAGCTGTTTTTT. It specifies CASSVVTGELFF.

The V and J genes are TRBV4-3 and TRBJ2-5; 8 nucleotides line up with TRBD2. With 4 bases clipped from V and 5 bases from J, the junction kept 9 bases outside the gene matches. The V gene's germline CDR1 is LGHNA and CDR2 YSLEER. The CDR3 runs to 15 residues. CDR3 coding DNA: TGCGCCAGCAGCCCTGACGGGGGGGCTCTCGAGACCCAGTACTTC. Amino acid sequence: CASSPDGGALETQYF.

The chain joins TRBV2 to TRBJ1-2, with unresolved D. Trimming removed 1 base from V and 2 bases from J, with 5 bases in between. The CDR3 is 13 amino acids. Germline V gives CDR1 SNHLY, CDR2 FYNNEI. In DNA form, the CDR3 reads TGTGCCAGCAGTGAAGGCAGGAACTATGGCTACACCTTC. The encoded protein is CASSEGRNYGYTF.

The V and J genes are TRBV4-1 and TRBJ1-4; D perhaps matches TRBD1 (5 bases). The V end lost 4 bases, the J end lost 3 bases, and 9 bases lay between the germline ends. The CDR3 sequence is 14 residues long. Germline CDR1 is MGHRA and CDR2 is YSYEKL. CDR3 region: CASSLRQSNEKLFF. The CDR3 nucleotides are TGCGCCAGCAGCCTTAGACAGTCTAATGAAAAACTGTTTTTT.

The V and J genes are TRBV30 and TRBJ1-6; 9 bases match TRBD1. Germline CDR1 and CDR2: GTSNPN and SVGIG (reference sequence). With 2 bases clipped from V and 12 bases from J, the junction kept 8 bases outside the gene matches. The CDR3 consists of 14 residues. The CDR3 region has the DNA TGTGCCTGGAGTACCGGGACAGGGATTAGACCCCTCCACTTT. It specifies CAWSTGTGIRPLHF.

J is TRBJ1-3 and V is TRBV20-1; D remains ambiguous. V was clipped by 5 bases and J by 4 bases, with 3 bases between them. Looked up from germline, CDR1 is DFQATT and CDR2 is SNEGSKA (reference sequence). The CDR3 totals 10 residues. This CDR3 reads CSAQGNTIYF. CDR3 sequence (DNA): TGCAGTGCTCAGGGAAACACCATATATTTT.